These 27 T cell receptor beta chains were sequenced from one sample in a study of T cell repertoires in cytomegalovirus infection (dated by TCRdb to between 2018 and 2021). TCRdb names Illumina HiSeq 1500 as the instrument used. TCRdb took the public reads, trimmed them with fastp at Q25, ran MiXCR for clone calling and kept in-frame beta chains. A single entry per CDR3 protein holds the most common genes and DNA from its merged rows. This sample holds some 940,000 distinct CDR3 sequences; under 40% were observed only once. Around 15% of the sample is in the top ten clones. Antigens of these TCRs are unknown. The label giving this sample's treatment or condition can be read as: in vitro stimulation with specific CMV peptide epitopes to enrich CMV-specific T cells. The sequences come from cultured CD8+ T cells from PBMCs, collected from culture after CMV antigen stimulation. These receptors were collected from a human donor in good health (CMV status not recorded). Some clones in this sample may be carry-over from other donors' samples.

The chain carries TRBV7-6 and TRBJ2-2, with D hard to call. V lost 7 bases and J 1 base, leaving 13 bases between the germline ends. This CDR3 has 15 residues. Germline V gene data show CDR1 as SGHVS and CDR2 as FNYEAQ. The CDR3 sequence: CASTILGGNTGELFF. The CDR3 nucleotides read TGTGCCAGCACCATTCTTGGCGGGAACACCGGGGAGCTGTTTTTT.

This clonotype was detected only once. Being one base from a much bigger clone, this may be a read error. Here the CDR3 DNA reads TGTGCCAGCAGAGATCTGAGCTCCCACAATGAGCAGTTCTTC. It translates to CASRDLSSHNEQFF. V gene TRBV7-2 combines with J gene TRBJ2-1; no clear D. This CDR3 is built from 14 residues. Germline V CDR1 and CDR2: SGHTA, FQGNSA.

This rearrangement joins TRBV7-9 to TRBJ1-1; D not certain. Germline V gene data show CDR1 as SEHNR and CDR2 as FQNEAQ (reference sequence). Trimming cost V 0 bases and J 8 bases, with 13 bases left between them. The CDR3 sequence is 14 residues long. The CDR3 reads CASSLALRTIEAFF. The CDR3 nucleotides are TGTGCCAGCAGCTTAGCCTTGAGGACCATCGAAGCTTTCTTT. The entire variable domain, with the rest obtained from reference TRBV7-9 and TRBJ1-1, is as follows: DTGVSQNPRHKITKRGQNVTFRCDPISEHNRLYWYRQTLGQGPEFLTYFQNEAQLEKSRLLSDRFSAERPKGSFSTLEIQRTEQGDSAMYLCASSLALRTIEAFFGQGTRLTVV.

The rearrangement joins TRBV27 to TRBJ2-1; maybe TRBD1 (7 bases). The germline CDR1 and CDR2 sequences are MNHEY and SMNVEV (reference sequence). The germline V and J ends were trimmed by 8 bases and 11 bases, with 25 bases remaining between them. The CDR3 has 15 amino acids. CDR3 sequence reads: CASLTLGGGGYKQFF. CDR3 nucleotide sequence: TGTGCCAGCCTAACTTTGGGTGGAGGGGGCTATAAGCAGTTCTTC.

This clonotype was recorded at least ten times. The rearrangement links TRBV7-8 to TRBJ1-1, with TRBD1 as a possible D gene (6 bases). The CDR3 has 14 amino acids. Trimming cost V 4 bases and J 1 base, with 10 bases left between them. Germline V CDR1 and CDR2: SGHVS, FQNEAQ. The CDR3 is CASSYGQPNTEAFF. CDR3 DNA: TGTGCCAGCAGCTATGGACAGCCGAACACTGAAGCTTTCTTT.

J is TRBJ2-1 and V is TRBV27; 13 bases map to TRBD2. The CDR3 is 19 amino acids. Trimming removed 4 bases from V and 5 bases from J; junction bases left unmatched: 14. Germline CDR1 is MNHEY and CDR2 is SMNVEV (reference sequence). CDR3 coding DNA: TGTGCCAGCAGTTCCTATCACTCAGGGACTAGCGGGGTAGACAATGAGCAGTTCTTC. Translation gives CASSSYHSGTSGVDNEQFF.

The chain couples TRBV5-1 to TRBJ2-1; TRBD2 matches 9 bases. The CDR3 has 16 residues. Germline V lookup: CDR1 SGHRS, CDR2 YFSETQ. Trimming removed 4 bases from V and 1 base from J; junction bases left unmatched: 6. This CDR3 reads CASSARTSESYNEQFF. The CDR3 bases are TGCGCCAGCAGCGCAAGGACTAGCGAATCCTACAATGAGCAGTTCTTC.

The J gene is TRBJ2-1, the V gene TRBV4-1; the D gene is possibly TRBD2 (6 bases). Trimming cost V 0 bases and J 6 bases, with 9 bases left between them. Germline CDR1 MGHRA, CDR2 YSYEKL. The CDR3 spans 14 residues. The DNA of the CDR3 is TGCGCCAGCAGCCAAGAGATGACTAGCAATGAGCAGTTCTTC. Translating it yields CASSQEMTSNEQFF.

The J gene is TRBJ2-7, the V gene TRBV7-9; D tentatively fits TRBD1 or TRBD2 (5 bases each). The length of the CDR3 is 14 residues. V was pared by 6 bases and J by 4 bases, with 16 bases between. From germline, CDR1 is SEHNR and CDR2 FQNEAQ (reference sequence). CDR3 sequence: CASSSSARGYEQYV. DNA for the CDR3: TGTGCCAGCAGTTCCTCGGCGAGGGGTTACGAGCAGTACGTC.

This clonotype appeared a few times. The chain joins TRBV6-5 to TRBJ2-3; maybe TRBD1 (6 bases). The ends were cut back, 4 bases at V and 8 bases at J, with 13 bases in the middle. The CDR3 length is 13 residues. Germline V lookup: CDR1 MNHEY, CDR2 SVGAGI. The DNA of the CDR3 is TGTGCCAGCAGTTGGACAGCCCACGGTACGCAGTATTTT. This translates into CASSWTAHGTQYF.

This chain connects TRBV15 to TRBJ2-1; D tentatively reads TRBD1 or TRBD2 (5 bases each). The germline V gene has CDR1 LNHNV and CDR2 YYDKDF (reference sequence). V lost 7 bases and J 7 bases, leaving 11 bases between the germline ends. CDR3 length: 12 amino acids. CDR3 loop: CATKGRLNEQFF. The CDR3 coding sequence is TGTGCCACCAAGGGACGGCTAAATGAGCAGTTCTTC.

The genes are TRBV10-3 and TRBJ2-7; tentative D call: TRBD1 (5 bases). CDR1 is ENHRY, CDR2 SYGVKD, per germline. This CDR3 spans 13 amino acids. V was pared by 2 bases and J by 3 bases, with 8 bases between. CDR3 sequence reads: CAISEGRDYEQYV. The CDR3 region has the DNA TGTGCCATCAGTGAGGGCAGGGACTACGAGCAGTACGTC.

This sequence joins TRBV6-1 and TRBJ2-5; the D is unclear. The CDR3 length is 14 residues. The germline CDR1 and CDR2 sequences are MNHNS and SASEGT. Trimming removed 7 bases at V and 0 bases at J, with 12 bases between. Written as DNA, the CDR3 is TGTGCCAGCACCAGCGACCGGGACCAAGAGACCCAGTACTTC. The encoded protein is CASTSDRDQETQYF.

This sequence joins TRBV12-3 or TRBV12-4 and TRBJ2-3; D not resolved. The CDR3 totals 12 residues. Trimming took off 7 bases at V and 7 bases at J, with 12 bases between the two ends. CDR3 amino acids: CASTWAVNTQYF. CDR3 coding DNA: TGTGCCAGCACTTGGGCTGTAAATACGCAGTATTTT.

This clonotype was detected ten times or more. The V and J genes are TRBV7-6 and TRBJ2-2; TRBD2 aligns across 8 bases. The length of the CDR3 is 16 residues. V lost 0 bases, J lost 3 bases, and 3 bases stayed unmatched. Germline V gene lookup returns CDR1 SGHVS and CDR2 FNYEAQ. CDR3 amino acids: CASSLAGRAHTGELFF. Written as DNA, the CDR3 is TGTGCCAGCAGCTTAGCCGGGAGGGCCCACACCGGGGAGCTGTTTTTT.

The chain carries TRBV6-5 and TRBJ2-6; 7 bases align to TRBD2. V gave up 5 bases and J gave up 2 bases; unmatched junction bases: 6. Germline assignment: CDR1 MNHEY and CDR2 SVGAGI. The CDR3 runs to 16 residues. CDR3 loop: CASSRGVFPGANVLTF. Here the CDR3 DNA reads TGTGCCAGCAGTCGGGGGGTCTTTCCTGGGGCCAACGTCCTGACTTTC.

The chain has TRBV29-1 and TRBJ1-2; D uncertain. This CDR3 has 12 residues. Germline-derived CDR1 and CDR2 are SQVTM and ANQGSEA. The V gene lost 4 bases and the J gene lost 0 bases, with 6 bases spanning the gap. The CDR3 is CSVVKTNYGYTF. DNA of the CDR3: TGCAGCGTTGTAAAAACTAACTATGGCTACACCTTC.

The chain combines TRBV3-1 with TRBJ2-2; 8 nucleotides line up with TRBD2. CDR1 and CDR2 (germline): LGHDT, YNNKEL (reference sequence). V trimming: 4 bases; J trimming: 6 bases; junction bases outside the gene matches: 4. CDR3 length: 14 amino acids. CDR3 nucleotides: TGTGCCAGCAGCCCACCCGGGGGGGCCGGGGAGCTGTTTTTT. Translation gives CASSPPGGAGELFF.

The V and J genes are TRBV27 and TRBJ2-1; D possibly corresponds to TRBD2 (5 bases). The V gene lost 6 bases and the J gene lost 1 base, with 10 bases spanning the gap. The germline V gene has CDR1 MNHEY and CDR2 SMNVEV (reference sequence). This CDR3 is built from 14 residues. Here the CDR3 DNA reads TGTGCCAGCAGCCAGTGGGAGTCCTACAATGAGCAGTTCTTC. Amino acid sequence: CASSQWESYNEQFF.

The V gene is TRBV27, the J gene TRBJ2-1, with D hard to call. The CDR3 contains 11 residues. CDR1 MNHEY and CDR2 SMNVEV come from the germline V gene (reference sequence). V lost 7 bases and J 7 bases, leaving 8 bases between the germline ends. CDR3 sequence reads: CASKKVNEQFF. Here the CDR3 DNA reads TGTGCCAGCAAGAAAGTAAATGAGCAGTTCTTC.

This clonotype came up a few times. The V gene is TRBV11-2, the J gene TRBJ1-2; no definite D call. CDR3 size: 14 residues. Trimming took 2 bases from V and 6 from J, leaving 13 bases between them. Germline CDR1 and CDR2: SGHAT and FQNNGV. The CDR3 sequence: CASSLPSTVHGYTF. The CDR3, as DNA: TGTGCCAGCAGCTTACCGAGTACAGTTCATGGCTACACCTTC.

This clonotype was counted between two and nine times. The chain carries TRBV10-2 and TRBJ2-1; 8 bases match TRBD2. V was clipped by 8 bases and J by 8 bases; unmatched bases: 11. The length of the CDR3 is 14 residues. CDR1 is WSHSY and CDR2 is SAAADI in the germline V gene. CDR3 sequence reads: CASGGLGERHEQFF. As DNA, the CDR3 is TGCGCCAGCGGGGGACTAGGGGAAAGGCATGAGCAGTTCTTC.

In this sample, this clonotype turned up a few times. The chain combines TRBV28 with TRBJ2-1, with D unclear. V lost 2 bases, J lost 8 bases, and 10 bases lay in between. This CDR3 has 13 amino acids. Germline assignment: CDR1 MDHEN and CDR2 SYDVKM. CDR3 bases: TGTGCCAGCAGTTTAAGGGTGGGCGATGAGCAGTTCTTC. Translation gives CASSLRVGDEQFF.

V and J are TRBV28 and TRBJ1-5; tentatively, D is TRBD1 (5 bases). The CDR3 runs 12 residues. Trimming took off 5 bases at V and 7 bases at J, with 9 bases between the two ends. The germline V gene encodes CDR1 MDHEN and CDR2 SYDVKM. The CDR3 DNA is TGTGCCAGCAGTCCCGGGACCCAGCCCCAGCATTTT. It encodes CASSPGTQPQHF.

This chain uses TRBV27 with TRBJ2-1; D may match TRBD1 or TRBD2 (6 bases each). The CDR3 covers 19 residues. The V end was cut by 3 bases, the J end by 7 bases, with 28 bases between. CDR1 MNHEY and CDR2 SMNVEV come from the germline V gene (reference sequence). The CDR3 DNA reads TGTGCCAGCAGTTTTAGGGGGGCCCAAGGACACCCCGAGGATAATGAGCAGTTCTTC. Protein sequence: CASSFRGAQGHPEDNEQFF.

The sample holds one count of this clonotype. The chain recombines TRBV6-6 with TRBJ2-1, with TRBD1 identical over 9 bases. The CDR3 is 15 residues long. Per the germline V gene, CDR1 is MNHNY and CDR2 is SVGAGI (reference sequence). The V gene end was trimmed by 4 bases and the J gene end by 8 bases; junction bases not matched to a gene: 9. The CDR3 DNA reads TGTGCCAGCAGTTCCGTTTTACAGGGGGCGGATGAGCAGTTCTTC. Encoded protein: CASSSVLQGADEQFF.

The genes are TRBV12-3 or TRBV12-4 and TRBJ1-1, with D tentatively TRBD1 (6 bases). V was shortened by 6 bases and J by 7 bases, with 12 bases between the two germline ends. The CDR3 extends over 12 amino acids. The CDR3 nucleotides read TGTGCCAGCAGCCAGAGGACAGATGAAGCTTTCTTT. It encodes CASSQRTDEAFF.